A selection of T cell receptor beta chains follows, all from one sample in a study of read filtering for tumor transcriptome and immune sequencing. TCRdb reprocessed the reads with MiXCR, giving one entry per CDR3 protein. Here the sample spans over 55,000 distinct CDR3 sequences, more than 11% being singletons. The specimen sequenced was a population of CD138-negative cells sorted from bone marrow. Source of these receptors: a donor at least 40 years old with multiple myeloma. Both conserved end residues are part of each CDR3. The order of the fields is J gene, V gene, D gene, clone size, CDR3 protein, CDR3 DNA. A D gene is named only where the DNA matches it firmly. Size values are once, few and many counts, or a class for expanded clones, and some rows have none.

TRBJ2-3 | TRBV5-1 | - | many | CASSLESDTQYF | TGCGCCAGCAGCTTGGAATCAGATACGCAGTATTTT
TRBJ2-7 | TRBV11-1 | TRBD1 | many | CASSQGQSYEQYF | TGTGCCAGCAGTCAGGGACAGTCCTACGAGCAGTACTTC
TRBJ2-6 | TRBV20-1 | TRBD1 | many | CSAYRGSGANVLTF | TGCAGTGCTTACAGGGGTTCTGGGGCCAACGTCCTGACTTTC
TRBJ1-5 | TRBV29-1 | - | many | CSVRTTGLAQPQHF | TGCAGCGTGCGAACCACAGGTTTGGCCCAGCCCCAGCATTTT
TRBJ2-5 | TRBV20-1 | - | - | CSARLTTNQETQCF | TGCAGTGCTAGATTGACGACCAATCAAGAGACCCAGTGCTTC
TRBJ2-1 | TRBV12-5 | TRBD2 | many | CASGPAGGSYNEQFF | TGTGCTAGTGGTCCCGCGGGAGGGTCCTACAATGAGCAGTTCTTC
TRBJ2-1 | TRBV7-2 | - | - | CASSFSRAGNNEQFF | TGTGCCAGCAGCTTTTCCAGAGCAGGAAACAATGAGCAGTTCTTC
TRBJ2-1 | TRBV13 | TRBD2 | - | CASSFLSGPTHNEQFF | TGTGCCAGCAGCTTCCTTAGCGGGCCTACCCACAATGAGCAGTTCTTC
TRBJ2-3 | TRBV7-8 | TRBD2 | many | CASSRAGDTQYF | TGTGCCAGCAGCCGAGCGGGGGATACGCAGTATTTT
TRBJ2-1 | TRBV12-5 | - | many | CASGSTVGAYINEQFF | TGTGCTAGTGGTTCAACCGTCGGTGCATATATAAATGAGCAGTTCTTC
TRBJ1-5 | TRBV20-1 | TRBD1 | many | CSARYNRGPLLGNQPQHF | TGCAGTGCTAGATACAACAGGGGGCCCCTTTTGGGAAATCAGCCCCAGCATTTT
TRBJ1-4 | TRBV2 | - | - | CASLRPSFNEKLFF | TGTGCCAGCTTACGACCGAGCTTTAATGAAAAACTGTTTTTT
TRBJ2-3 | TRBV20-1 | - | - | CSAIVADTQYF | TGCAGTGCTATCGTCGCAGATACGCAGTATTTT
TRBJ2-3 | TRBV7-9 | - | - | CASCFTSAPDTDTQYF | TGTGCCAGCTGTTTCACTAGTGCCCCGGACACAGATACGCAGTATTTT
TRBJ2-7 | TRBV5-1 | - | many | CASSLQGTGYEQYF | TGCGCCAGCAGCTTACAGGGAACAGGCTACGAGCAGTACTTC
TRBJ2-7 | TRBV28 | - | many | CASIGPSYEQYF | TGTGCCAGCATTGGACCCTCCTACGAGCAGTACTTC
TRBJ1-5 | TRBV7-2 | - | many | CASSTTVGQPQHF | TGTGCCAGCAGCACTACCGTTGGGCAGCCCCAGCATTTT
TRBJ1-1 | TRBV6-1 | - | many | CASRENTEAFF | TGTGCCAGCAGAGAGAACACTGAAGCTTTCTTT
TRBJ2-1 | TRBV29-1 | - | many | CSVEGVGVYNEQFF | TGCAGCGTTGAGGGGGTTGGGGTATACAATGAGCAGTTCTTC
TRBJ2-1 | TRBV4-1 | - | - | CASSQDYDNERFF | TGCGCCAGCAGCCAGGACTACGACAATGAGCGGTTCTTC
TRBJ2-2 | TRBV6-5 | - | many | CASTYTTGELFF | TGTGCCAGCACCTACACCACCGGGGAGCTGTTTTTT
TRBJ2-5 | TRBV7-2 | TRBD2 | many | CASSRFREEETQYF | TGTGCCAGCAGCCGTTTTCGGGAGGAAGAGACCCAGTACTTC
TRBJ2-3 | TRBV4-1 | TRBD1 | many | CASSFIRGMTDTQYF | TGCGCCAGCAGCTTTATCAGGGGGATGACCGATACGCAGTATTTT
TRBJ1-4 | TRBV18 | - | many | CASSPRTVATNEKLFF | TGTGCCAGCTCACCCCGGACCGTTGCAACTAATGAAAAACTGTTTTTT
TRBJ1-1 | TRBV5-1 | TRBD1 | - | CASSPYRGTNTEAFF | TGCGCCAGCAGCCCCTACAGGGGAACGAACACTGAAGCTTTCTTT
TRBJ2-1 | TRBV28 | - | many | CASSLGRPMNEQFF | TGTGCCAGCAGTTTGGGTAGGCCGATGAATGAGCAGTTCTTC
TRBJ1-5 | TRBV29-1 | - | many | CSVVTGGNQPQHF | TGCAGCGTAGTGACAGGCGGCAATCAGCCCCAGCATTTT
TRBJ1-3 | TRBV29-1 | - | many | CSVSGADTIYF | TGCAGCGTGTCAGGTGCCGACACCATATATTTT
TRBJ2-4 | TRBV9 | TRBD1 | many | CASSPRTGPPNIQYF | TGTGCCAGCAGCCCAAGGACAGGTCCACCAAACATTCAGTACTTC
TRBJ1-5 | TRBV12-5 | TRBD1 | many | CASGLVPMGQGSNQPQHF | TGTGCTAGTGGTTTGGTACCCATGGGACAGGGAAGCAATCAGCCCCAGCATTTT
TRBJ2-7 | TRBV4-1 | TRBD2 | - | CASSQDSGSFYEQYF | TGCGCCAGCAGCCAAGATAGCGGGAGCTTCTACGAGCAGTACTTC
TRBJ1-2 | TRBV30 | - | many | CAWSWFIPTHGYTF | TGTGCCTGGAGTTGGTTCATCCCGACTCATGGCTACACCTTC
TRBJ2-2 | TRBV9 | - | many | CASSVVGLATGELFF | TGTGCCAGCAGCGTAGTGGGATTGGCAACCGGGGAGCTGTTTTTT